This T cell receptor beta chain was documented in a study of T cells in Graves' hyperthyroidism and ophthalmopathy. Study-level points and caveats: Also found in blood were most expanded thyroid clonotypes above 0.001.

Between the trimmed V and J ends, which lost 0 bases and 6 bases, there was a span of 15 bases. This CDR3 contains 14 residues. Germline CDR1 reads DFQATT; CDR2 reads SNEGSKA (reference sequence). This clonotype was detected only a few times. Its target is not known. Amplification targeted TCR beta CDR3 regions from RNA transcripts. Carried out on the TCR CDR3, a first-round RT-PCR used the HTBI primer set. Using its own MiXCR run on the multiplex PCR reads, TCRdb lists one record per CDR3 protein. This table has about 360,000 distinct CDR3 sequences, 15% to 19% appearing once. This rearrangement joins TRBV20-1 to TRBJ2-7; D call uncertain. The sequenced sample was blood. The receptor comes from a woman younger than 30 with Graves' hyperthyroidism that later progressed to Graves' ophthalmopathy. The CDR3 bases are TGCAGTGCTAGAGATACAGTAGGTGGCTGCGAGCAGTACTTC. Translated, it gives CSARDTVGGCEQYF.